This is a list of T cell receptor beta chains from one sample in a study of monozygotic twins with inflammatory bowel disease. TCRdb reprocessed the 5' RACE reads, with one entry per CDR3 protein and no DNA. The repertoire table contains about 450,000 distinct CDR3 sequences. The sequencing sample was made of blood. These receptors were obtained from a human donor with ulcerative colitis or Crohn's disease, or a healthy co-twin of an affected twin (not recorded which). CDR3s include the opening cysteine and the closing phenylalanine or tryptophan.

>TRBJ2-2|TRBV5-4
CASSPGGKQSNTGELFF
>TRBJ1-4|TRBV6-5
CASSYLPGGEKLFF
>TRBJ2-1|TRBV30
CAWSVRTSSYNEQFF
>TRBJ2-1|TRBV20-1
CSARDVRNNEQFF
>TRBJ1-5|TRBV20-1
CSASGTGNQPQHF
>TRBJ2-4|TRBV7-2
CASSLEGRGKNIQYF
>TRBJ2-3|TRBV12-5
CASGLVQHTDTQYF
>TRBJ2-1|TRBV5-1
CASSLHGARAGQSDEQFF
>TRBJ1-6|TRBV11-2
CASSLDVGARSPLHF
>TRBJ1-6|TRBV5-1
CASSDRDRGGSPLHF
>TRBJ2-7|TRBV20-1
CSAGTSGGAGEQYF
>TRBJ1-6|TRBV6-5
CASSPLSDRPLHF
>TRBJ1-5|TRBV4-1
CASSQDPRRGNQPQHF
>TRBJ2-7|TRBV15
CATSRDQQRSSYEQYF
>TRBJ2-3|TRBV5-1
CASSFQTDGTDTQYF
>TRBJ1-4|TRBV20-1
CSAREGANEKLFF
>TRBJ2-5|TRBV27
CASSPLGGETQYF
>TRBJ2-5|TRBV5-1
CASSFTAYQETQYF
>TRBJ2-2|TRBV7-6
CASSLRGKAGELFF
>TRBJ1-1|TRBV12-3/TRBV12-4
CASSLQRGTEAFF
>TRBJ2-3|TRBV2
CASRDRVVTDTQYF
>TRBJ2-7|TRBV5-1
CASRLETGSHEQYF
>TRBJ2-1|TRBV18
CASSPPGGNAYNEQFF
>TRBJ2-7|TRBV6-1
CASTHTGPSGGYEQYF
>TRBJ2-7|TRBV7-2
CASSYGGAYEQYF
>TRBJ1-2|TRBV7-9
CASSFRTERGYTF
>TRBJ1-2|TRBV20-1
CSAPADRDGFNNYGYTF
>TRBJ2-2|TRBV30
CAWSPSGNTGELFF
>TRBJ2-2|TRBV7-9
CASSLAGVGDTGELFF
>TRBJ2-3|TRBV12-5
CASGPLGSGTDTQYF
>TRBJ1-2|TRBV6-1
CASSEIGDREYGYTF
>TRBJ2-2|TRBV6-1
CASRHDRYTGELFF
>TRBJ1-5|TRBV2
CATQWGAGQPQHF
>TRBJ2-3|TRBV7-6
CASSLRGIIGSDTQYF
>TRBJ2-6|TRBV27
CASSFPANSGANVLTF
>TRBJ2-1|TRBV10-3
CAISPGQGNNEQFF
>TRBJ2-1|TRBV20-1
CSAPGLAVGNEQFF
>TRBJ2-7|TRBV3-1
CASSQDPYEQYF
>TRBJ1-1|TRBV20-1
CSARWTENTEAFF
>TRBJ1-4|TRBV3-1
CASSETGASNEKLFF
>TRBJ2-1|TRBV28
CASTFAGGGGEQFF
>TRBJ1-1|TRBV13
CASSLMGTEAFF
>TRBJ2-5|TRBV7-9
CAGSPAGTQYF
>TRBJ2-1|TRBV6-2/TRBV6-3
CASSYLGGTSVESEQFF
>TRBJ2-1|TRBV4-2
CASSQDLNSGSKPYNEQFF
>TRBJ2-5|TRBV29-1
CSVEGLNQETQYF
>TRBJ1-5|TRBV21-1
CASSKVATWGQPQHF
>TRBJ2-5|TRBV10-3
CAISERRVAGAQETQYF
>TRBJ2-7|TRBV19
CASSVQGFEQYF
>TRBJ1-2|TRBV20-1
CSAREELYGYTF
>TRBJ1-4|TRBV7-2
CASSLARGRDEKLFF
>TRBJ2-3|TRBV27
CASSSLAGGPGTQYF
>TRBJ1-3|TRBV5-6
CASSFGQTGLPSGNTIYF
>TRBJ2-1|TRBV24-1
CATSGPRGLMSDEQFF
>TRBJ2-7|TRBV12-3/TRBV12-4
CASSTGTGDFYEQYF
>TRBJ1-1|TRBV5-6
CASSLQGPKNTEAFF
>TRBJ2-2|TRBV4-1
CASSQEVYQGAGELFF
>TRBJ2-5|TRBV3-1
CASRDVETQYF
>TRBJ1-3|TRBV7-9
CASSSDRGYGNTIYF